The sequence of this TCR beta chain was determined in a study of PD-1 blockade in classical Hodgkin lymphoma. V lost 6 bases, J lost 3 bases, and 18 bases lay in between. Germline V lookup: CDR1 MDHEN, CDR2 SYDVKM. This CDR3 is 16 amino acids long. Details on this clone: Its antigen is not identified.

Each of the patients experienced relapse following autologous stem cell transplantation, and their brentuximab vedotin exposure differed. Whole-study results and caveats: Relapsed/refractory patients reportedly had the lowest baseline TCR diversity, below newly diagnosed patients, who were below healthy donors. Baseline diversity was lower in partial responders and progressors than complete responders. CD4+ TCR diversity, unlike CD8+, climbed significantly by C4D1.

Libraries were prepared by immunoSEQ multiplex PCR; TCRdb keeps only in-frame clonotypes and omits some of them. The sample yields about 94,000 clones, 89% seen once. This TCR was recovered from a human donor with classical Hodgkin lymphoma. The sequenced sample was peripheral blood mononuclear cells (PBMCs), obtained before the second cycle of nivolumab. The chain has TRBV28 and TRBJ2-1; D is ambiguous. CDR3 in DNA: TGTGCCAGCAGCTACTACAGCTTCATGGGCTACAATGAGCAGTTCTTC. Amino acids: CASSYYSFMGYNEQFF.